Presented here are 32 T cell receptor beta chains from one specimen sequenced in a study of CD8+CD57+ T cells in acquired aplastic anemia. TCR beta VDJ and CDR3 profiling used genomic DNA as template. Via MiXCR, TCRdb re-called the reads, giving one row per CDR3 protein. The sample lists approximately 81,000 distinct CDR3 sequences, about half occurring once. What was sequenced was sorted CD4+, CD8+, or CD8+CD57+ T cells (not recorded which) from PBMCs. The receptor set was obtained from a human donor in good health, serving as a control.

Regarding this clonotype: A read error may be the cause here, since a much bigger clone is one base away. The gene calls are TRBV10-3 and TRBJ2-5; 10 nucleotides line up with TRBD1. The length of the CDR3 is 13 residues. V was clipped by 6 bases and J by 10 bases; unmatched bases: 8. Per germline, CDR1 ENHRY and CDR2 SYGVKD. Written as DNA, the CDR3 is TGTGCCATCAGCGGGACAGGGGATAGCGACCAGTACTTC. The encoded protein is CAISGTGDSDQYF.

On this clonotype: One end of the junction is discordant with germline, which a read error may explain. The chain carries TRBV10-3 and TRBJ1-5; D possibly corresponds to TRBD1 (5 bases). Germline CDR1 ENHRY, CDR2 SYGVKD. This CDR3 comprises 14 residues. In nucleotides, the CDR3 is TGTGCCAGCAGTGTACAGGAAGGCAATCAGCCCCAGCATTTT. Protein: CASSVQEGNQPQHF.

There are many counts of this clonotype. The chain couples TRBV27 to TRBJ2-7, with D perhaps being TRBD1 or TRBD2 (7 bases each). The germline V gene has CDR1 MNHEY and CDR2 SMNVEV (reference sequence). The germline V and J ends were trimmed by 5 bases and 5 bases, with 13 bases remaining between them. The CDR3 covers 13 residues. CDR3 sequence: CASSLPGGDEQYF. CDR3 bases: TGTGCCAGCAGTCTGCCAGGGGGGGACGAGCAGTACTTC.

This clonotype was observed a handful of times. V is TRBV7-6 and J is TRBJ1-1; D possibly corresponds to TRBD1 (5 bases). The germline V gene has CDR1 SGHVS and CDR2 FNYEAQ. CDR3 length equals 12 residues. V lost 6 bases and J 8 bases, leaving 13 bases between the germline ends. The CDR3: CASSSEGAEAFF. CDR3 DNA sequence: TGTGCCAGCAGTTCCGAAGGGGCGGAAGCTTTCTTT.

At least ten counts were recorded for this clonotype. The chain couples TRBV6-1 to TRBJ2-7; TRBD1 might be the D (6 bases). This CDR3 comprises 15 residues. From germline, CDR1 is MNHNS and CDR2 SASEGT. Trimming removed 4 bases from V and 6 bases from J, with 19 bases in between. Here the CDR3 reads CASSAMGHLNPEQYF. The DNA of the CDR3 is TGTGCCAGCAGTGCCATGGGACATCTCAACCCCGAGCAGTACTTC.

At least ten counts were recorded for this clonotype. The chain is built from TRBV20-1 and TRBJ2-7, with D tentatively TRBD1 (5 bases). V lost 3 bases, J lost 2 bases, and 11 bases lay in between. Germline V gene sequence: CDR1 DFQATT, CDR2 SNEGSKA (reference sequence). This CDR3 contains 13 residues. The CDR3 is CSASRRGTYEQYF. CDR3 coding DNA: TGCAGTGCTAGCCGTAGGGGAACCTACGAGCAGTACTTC.

This clonotype was recorded many times. The rearrangement uses TRBV5-1 and TRBJ1-2, with D maybe TRBD1 (5 bases). The CDR3 loop spans 13 amino acids. Trimming stripped 6 bases from V and 6 bases from J, with 15 bases between. Germline V gene data show CDR1 as SGHRS and CDR2 as YFSETQ. The CDR3 nucleotides read TGCGCCAGCATGGACATCCCAGCGGATGGCTACACCTTC. This translates into CASMDIPADGYTF.

The rearrangement uses TRBV7-2 and TRBJ1-6; D is unclear. Germline values: CDR1 SGHTA, CDR2 FQGNSA. The CDR3 length is 14 residues. V gave up 3 bases and J gave up 7 bases, with 10 bases separating them. CDR3 sequence: CASSFSPGNSPLHF. As DNA, the CDR3 is TGTGCCAGCAGCTTTTCCCCCGGGAATTCACCCCTCCACTTT.

The chain links TRBV9 to TRBJ1-4, with TRBD1 identical over 7 bases. The CDR3 loop spans 15 amino acids. V lost 3 bases, J lost 0 bases, and 2 bases stayed unmatched. The germline gives CDR1 SGDLS, CDR2 YYNGEE. The CDR3 protein is CASSEGQSTNEKLFF. CDR3 in DNA: TGTGCCAGCAGCGAGGGACAGTCAACTAATGAAAAACTGTTTTTT.

The chain carries TRBV7-3 and TRBJ2-7, with D possibly TRBD1 on 6 matching bases. V was trimmed by 4 bases and J by 3 bases, leaving 10 bases between them. CDR1 is SGHTA and CDR2 is FQGTGA in the germline V gene. The CDR3 sequence is 13 residues long. The CDR3 nucleotides read TGTGCCAGCAGCTCGAGGACAGACTACGAGCAGTACTTC. Its protein product is CASSSRTDYEQYF.

Concerning this clonotype itself: A much larger clone sits a single nucleotide away, making a read error possible. This chain uses TRBV9 with TRBJ1-1; TRBD1 is a possible D gene (5 bases). Germline V gives CDR1 SGDLS, CDR2 YYNGEE. Trimming cost V 6 bases and J 1 base, with 16 bases left between them. The CDR3 sequence is 15 residues long. CDR3 in amino acids: CASNAVITGNTEAFF. The CDR3 DNA reads as TGTGCCAGCAACGCCGTTATAACAGGGAACACTGAAGCTTTCTTT.

This clonotype was seen just once. The gene calls are TRBV10-3 and TRBJ1-1; D possibly corresponds to TRBD1 (5 bases). Germline-derived CDR1 and CDR2 are ENHRY and SYGVKD. The CDR3 runs to 12 residues. The V end lost 5 bases, the J end lost 4 bases, and 8 bases lay between the germline ends. In nucleotides, the CDR3 is TGTGCCATCAGTCAGACAGCCACTGAAGCTTTCTTT. Encoded protein: CAISQTATEAFF.

The CDR3 loop is CSAVQGQGEETQYF. CDR3 nucleotide sequence: TGCAGTGCTGTGCAAGGACAGGGGGAAGAGACCCAGTACTTC. This chain links TRBV20-1 with TRBJ2-5; 10 bases align to TRBD1. V shed 5 bases, J shed 3 bases, and the junction held 6 bases outside the gene matches. Germline-derived CDR1 and CDR2 are DFQATT and SNEGSKA (reference sequence). The CDR3 contains 14 residues.

This clonotype was seen at least ten times. The chain carries TRBV10-3 and TRBJ2-7, with 10 positions matching TRBD1. Germline V gene sequence: CDR1 ENHRY, CDR2 SYGVKD. J gave up 6 bases and V 6 bases, and 5 bases lay outside the gene matches. The CDR3 sequence is 13 residues long. The CDR3 is CAISGTGDSEQYF. The CDR3 DNA sequence: TGTGCCATCAGCGGGACAGGGGATAGCGAGCAGTACTTC.

This clonotype was seen at least ten times. The gene calls are TRBV10-3 and TRBJ2-1; D assignment may be TRBD1 or TRBD2 (5 bases each). The length of the CDR3 is 15 residues. CDR1 is ENHRY and CDR2 is SYGVKD in the germline V gene. The V end was cut by 7 bases, the J end by 7 bases, with 20 bases between. The CDR3 region is CAITSHGGGVNEQFF. The CDR3 DNA reads TGTGCCATCACCTCCCATGGGGGTGGGGTGAATGAGCAGTTCTTC.

This rearrangement joins TRBV6-1 to TRBJ1-2; possibly TRBD1 for D (6 bases). Trimming took off 5 bases at V and 6 bases at J, with 19 bases between the two ends. The CDR3 has 15 amino acids. CDR1 is MNHNS, CDR2 SASEGT, per germline. The CDR3 DNA is TGTGCCAGCAGTCAGGGGACGAGGGGAGGGAATGGCTACACCTTC. It translates to CASSQGTRGGNGYTF.

In this sample, this clonotype turned up many times. V usage is TRBV2 and J usage is TRBJ1-3; D possibly corresponds to TRBD1 (5 bases). The CDR3 has 15 residues. In germline, CDR1 is SNHLY, CDR2 FYNNEI. V was cut by 8 bases and J by 0 bases, with 14 bases left in between. CDR3 in amino acids: CASRHDSSSGNTIYF. CDR3 nucleotide sequence: TGTGCCAGCCGCCATGACAGCAGCTCTGGAAACACCATATATTTT.

The V call is TRBV9, the J call TRBJ2-7; possible D gene TRBD2, 6 bases. V was clipped by 0 bases and J by 5 bases, with 15 bases between them. From germline, CDR1 is SGDLS and CDR2 YYNGEE. The CDR3 runs to 15 residues. The CDR3 sequence: CASSVAGGSSDEQYF. The CDR3 DNA follows: TGTGCCAGCAGCGTAGCCGGGGGAAGTTCAGACGAGCAGTACTTC.

J is TRBJ1-1 and V is TRBV19; the D is unclear. Trimming stripped 2 bases from V and 0 bases from J, with 13 bases between. Germline loops: CDR1 LNHDA, CDR2 SQIVND (reference sequence). The CDR3 loop spans 16 amino acids. The CDR3 sequence is CASSIRNAGMNTEAFF. Here the CDR3 DNA reads TGTGCCAGTAGTATAAGGAACGCGGGGATGAACACTGAAGCTTTCTTT.

Details on this clonotype: It is unclear where the CDR3 begins or ends on the DNA, so no DNA is shown, and the CDR3 is as TCRdb lists it. The chain has TRBV12-3 or TRBV12-4 and TRBJ2-2; no DNA check was done on the table's D call, TRBD1. Inclusive of both ends, the CDR3 amounts to 19 amino acids. CDR3 protein: CASKTDRVRGVRTPGSCFF.

V and J are TRBV5-1 and TRBJ1-4; tentatively, D is TRBD1 (6 bases). Germline CDR1 is SGHRS and CDR2 is YFSETQ. Trimming took 4 bases from V and 0 from J, leaving 10 bases between them. The CDR3 has 15 residues. The DNA of the CDR3 is TGCGCCAGCAGCCCCAGGACAGCAACTAATGAAAAACTGTTTTTT. Its protein product is CASSPRTATNEKLFF.

This clonotype was recorded a few times. The chain links TRBV27 to TRBJ1-5; D is undetermined. CDR1 is MNHEY and CDR2 is SMNVEV in the germline V gene (reference sequence). This CDR3 spans 13 amino acids. Trimming left V 3 bases short and J 3 bases short, with 6 bases between. CDR3 in DNA: TGTGCCAGCAGTTTTGGCTACAATCAGCCCCAGCATTTT. Translating it yields CASSFGYNQPQHF.

Many counts were recorded for this clonotype. V usage is TRBV12-3 or TRBV12-4 and J usage is TRBJ2-1; unclear D gene. V was trimmed by 5 bases and J by 6 bases, leaving 11 bases between them. The CDR3 spans 13 residues. CDR3 DNA sequence: TGTGCCAGCAGTCCCCCCTTAGTCAATGAGCAGTTCTTC. This encodes CASSPPLVNEQFF.

This rearrangement joins TRBV5-6 to TRBJ2-7; 11 bases agree with TRBD2. From germline, CDR1 is SGHDT and CDR2 YYEEEE. J gave up 6 bases and V 3 bases, and 5 bases lay outside the gene matches. The CDR3 is 14 residues long. In nucleotides, the CDR3 is TGTGCCAGCAGCTACCTAGCGGGGGGTGGCGAGCAGTACTTC. Its protein product is CASSYLAGGGEQYF.

This clonotype was observed a few times. The chain carries TRBV12-3 or TRBV12-4 and TRBJ1-4, with D tentatively TRBD1 (6 bases). The CDR3 is made up of 14 amino acids. V lost 5 bases, J lost 5 bases, and 12 bases lay in between. CDR3 amino acids: CASSDTGINEKLFF. The CDR3 DNA reads TGTGCCAGCAGTGATACAGGGATCAATGAAAAACTGTTTTTT.

The V gene is TRBV6-2 or TRBV6-3, the J gene TRBJ1-5; D ambiguous. There are 13 residues in the CDR3. From germline, CDR1 is MNHEY and CDR2 SVGEGT. V gave up 8 bases and J gave up 6 bases, with 14 bases separating them. This chain's CDR3 is CASGSSGRQPQHF. CDR3 in DNA: TGTGCCAGCGGCTCCTCAGGCCGTCAGCCCCAGCATTTT.

The chain has TRBV6-4 and TRBJ1-5; D is ambiguous. The germline gives CDR1 MRHNA, CDR2 SNTAGT. This CDR3 is 14 amino acids long. CDR3 nucleotide sequence: TGTCCCACCGGCCCCATGGATAACAATCAGCCCCAGCATTTT. Amino acid sequence: CPTGPMDNNQPQHF.

About this clonotype itself: A much larger clonotype is one base distant, so this may be a read error. The genes are TRBV30 and TRBJ2-7, with D unclear. Germline CDR1 reads GTSNPN; CDR2 reads SVGIG (reference sequence). The length of the CDR3 is 12 residues. Written as DNA, the CDR3 is TGTGCCTGGGGTGTAGGTGGCTACGAGCAGTACTTC. Translated, it gives CAWGVGGYEQYF. The full variable domain, with the rest looked up from reference TRBV30 and TRBJ2-7, is SQTIHQWPATLVQPVGSPLSLECTVEGTSNPNLYWYRQAAGRGLQLLFYSVGIGQISSEVPQNLSASRPQDRQFILSSKKLLLSDSGFYLCAWGVGGYEQYFGPGTRLTVT.

This clonotype was detected ten times or more. V usage is TRBV24-1 and J usage is TRBJ2-6; tentatively, D is TRBD1 (6 bases). There are 16 residues in the CDR3. V gave up 4 bases and J gave up 1 base, with 10 bases separating them. CDR1 and CDR2 (germline): KGHDR, SFDVKD. The CDR3 spells CATSDLGQSGANVLTF. The CDR3, as DNA: TGTGCCACCAGTGACCTTGGACAGTCTGGGGCCAACGTCCTGACTTTC.

The chain joins TRBV25-1 to TRBJ2-2; unclear D gene. The germline gives CDR1 MGHDK, CDR2 SYGVNS. The CDR3 runs to 12 residues. Deletions cut 6 bases from V and 6 bases from J, with 8 bases between. The CDR3 is CASRAVPGELFF. DNA of the CDR3: TGTGCCAGCAGGGCGGTGCCCGGGGAGCTGTTTTTT.

The CDR3 DNA is TGTGCCAGCAGTGAAGGACCTAGCGGGGGAACTAGCACAGATACGCAGTATTTT. Protein sequence: CASSEGPSGGTSTDTQYF. The chain uses TRBV2 and TRBJ2-3; TRBD2 aligns across 10 bases. The germline CDR1 and CDR2 sequences are SNHLY and FYNNEI. After removal of 1 base from V and 0 bases from J, the junction contained 7 bases not matched to a gene. This CDR3 has 18 residues.

The chain uses TRBV27 and TRBJ1-2; no clear D gene. The CDR3 is 14 amino acids. Per germline, CDR1 MNHEY and CDR2 SMNVEV (reference sequence). V was trimmed by 3 bases and J by 6 bases, leaving 14 bases between them. Here the CDR3 DNA reads TGTGCCAGCAGTTTCGGAGGGCGTGGCGATGGCTACACCTTC. This sequence encodes CASSFGGRGDGYTF.